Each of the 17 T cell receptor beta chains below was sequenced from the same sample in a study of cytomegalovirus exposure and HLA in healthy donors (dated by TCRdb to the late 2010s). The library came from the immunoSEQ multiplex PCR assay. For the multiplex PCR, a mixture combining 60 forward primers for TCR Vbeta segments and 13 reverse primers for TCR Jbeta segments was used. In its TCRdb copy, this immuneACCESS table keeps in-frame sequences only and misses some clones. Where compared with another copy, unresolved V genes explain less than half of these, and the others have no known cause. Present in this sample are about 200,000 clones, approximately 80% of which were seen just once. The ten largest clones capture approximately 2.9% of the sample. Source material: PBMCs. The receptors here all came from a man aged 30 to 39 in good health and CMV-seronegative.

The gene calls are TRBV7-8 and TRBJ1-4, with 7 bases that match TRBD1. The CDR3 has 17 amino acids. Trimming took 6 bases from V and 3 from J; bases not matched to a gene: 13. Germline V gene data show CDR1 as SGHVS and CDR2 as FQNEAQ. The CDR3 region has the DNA TGTGCCAGCAGTACCACCCTATGGGACAGACCTAATGAAAAACTGTTTTTT. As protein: CASSTTLWDRPNEKLFF.

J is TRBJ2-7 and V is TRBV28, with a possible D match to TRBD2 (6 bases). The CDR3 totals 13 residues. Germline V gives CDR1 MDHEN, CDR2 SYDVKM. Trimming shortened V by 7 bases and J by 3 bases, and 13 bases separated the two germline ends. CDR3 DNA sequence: TGTGCCAGCACCCCTGGGGAGGACTACGAGCAGTACTTC. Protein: CASTPGEDYEQYF.

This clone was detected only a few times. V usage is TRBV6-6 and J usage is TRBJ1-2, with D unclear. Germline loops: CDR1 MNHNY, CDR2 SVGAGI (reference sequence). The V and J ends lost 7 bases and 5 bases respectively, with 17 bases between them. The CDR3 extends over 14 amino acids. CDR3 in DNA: TGTGCCAGCAATCAGTATATTACAAATTATGGCTACACCTTC. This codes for CASNQYITNYGYTF.

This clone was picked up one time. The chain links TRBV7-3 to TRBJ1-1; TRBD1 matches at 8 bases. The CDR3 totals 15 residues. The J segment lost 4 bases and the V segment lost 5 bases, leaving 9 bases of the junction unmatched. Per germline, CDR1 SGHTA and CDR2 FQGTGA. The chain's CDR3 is CASSNRQGSSTEAFF. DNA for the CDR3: TGTGCCAGCAGCAATAGACAGGGGTCGAGCACTGAAGCTTTCTTT.

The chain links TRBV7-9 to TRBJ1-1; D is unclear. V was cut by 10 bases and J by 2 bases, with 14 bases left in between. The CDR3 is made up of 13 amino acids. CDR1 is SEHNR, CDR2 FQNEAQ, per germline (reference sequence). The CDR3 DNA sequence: TGTGCCAACTCACGTCCGTTCAACACTGAAGCTTTCTTT. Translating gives CANSRPFNTEAFF.

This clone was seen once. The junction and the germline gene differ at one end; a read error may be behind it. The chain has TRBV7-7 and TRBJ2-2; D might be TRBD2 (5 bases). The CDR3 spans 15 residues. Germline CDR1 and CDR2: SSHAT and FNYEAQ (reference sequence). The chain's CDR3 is CASSLSLAGSGELFF. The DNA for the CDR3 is TGTGCTAGCAGCTTGAGTTTGGCGGGTTCCGGGGAGCTGTTTTTT.

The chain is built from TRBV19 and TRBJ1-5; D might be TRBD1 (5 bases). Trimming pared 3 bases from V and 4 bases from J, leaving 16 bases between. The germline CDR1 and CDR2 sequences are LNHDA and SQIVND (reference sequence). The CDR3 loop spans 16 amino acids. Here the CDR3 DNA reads TGTGCCAGTAGTATCAGGGAAGGGTTGGGAAATCAGCCCCAGCATTTT. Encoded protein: CASSIREGLGNQPQHF. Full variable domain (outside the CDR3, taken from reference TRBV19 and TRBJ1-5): DGGITQSPKYLFRKEGQNVTLSCEQNLNHDAMYWYRQDPGQGLRLIYYSQIVNDFQKGDIAEGYSVSREKKESFPLTVTSAQKNPTAFYLCASSIREGLGNQPQHFGDGTRLSIL.

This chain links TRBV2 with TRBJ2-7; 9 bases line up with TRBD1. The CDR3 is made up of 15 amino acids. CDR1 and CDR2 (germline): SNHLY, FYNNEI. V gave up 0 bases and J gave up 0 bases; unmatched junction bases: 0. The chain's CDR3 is CASSEAGQGSYEQYF. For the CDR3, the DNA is TGTGCCAGCAGTGAAGCGGGACAGGGCTCCTACGAGCAGTACTTC.

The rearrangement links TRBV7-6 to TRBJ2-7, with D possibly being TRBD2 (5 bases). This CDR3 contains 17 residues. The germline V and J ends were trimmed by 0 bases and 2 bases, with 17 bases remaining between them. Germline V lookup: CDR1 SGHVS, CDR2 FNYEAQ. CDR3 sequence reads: CASSLAVGGVFPYEQYF. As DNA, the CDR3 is TGTGCCAGCAGCTTAGCGGTCGGAGGAGTATTCCCCTACGAGCAGTACTTC.

CDR3 DNA: TGTGCCAGTACCGGGACAGGGATCTATGGCTACACCTTC. It is translated as CASTGTGIYGYTF. The J gene is TRBJ1-2, the V gene TRBV19, with 9 nucleotides matching TRBD1. There are 13 residues in the CDR3. CDR1 and CDR2 from the germline V gene are LNHDA and SQIVND (reference sequence). V lost 7 bases, J lost 4 bases, and 4 bases stayed unmatched.

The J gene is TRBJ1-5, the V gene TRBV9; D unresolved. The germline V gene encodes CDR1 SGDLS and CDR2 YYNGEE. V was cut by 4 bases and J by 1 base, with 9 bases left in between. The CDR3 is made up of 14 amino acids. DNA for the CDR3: TGTGCCAGCAGCCAACTCCCCAGCAATCAGCCCCAGCATTTT. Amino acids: CASSQLPSNQPQHF.

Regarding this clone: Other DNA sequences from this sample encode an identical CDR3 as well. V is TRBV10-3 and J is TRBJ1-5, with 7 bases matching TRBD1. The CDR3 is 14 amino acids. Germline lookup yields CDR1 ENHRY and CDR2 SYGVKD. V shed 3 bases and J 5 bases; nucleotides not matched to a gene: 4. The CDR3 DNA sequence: TGTGCCATCAGTGAAGACAGGGACTATCAGCCCCAGCATTTT. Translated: CAISEDRDYQPQHF.

The CDR3, as DNA: TGTGCCAGCAGCATAACGCAGGGGGCCTACGAGCAGTACTTC. Protein product: CASSITQGAYEQYF. J is TRBJ2-7 and V is TRBV28, with 7 nucleotides matching TRBD1. Germline CDR1 is MDHEN and CDR2 is SYDVKM. The CDR3 has 14 residues. V lost 6 bases and J lost 2; bases outside the gene matches: 7. Combining the CDR3 with reference TRBV28 and TRBJ2-7 gives the whole variable domain DVKVTQSSRYLVKRTGEKVFLECVQDMDHENMFWYRQDPGLGLRLIYFSYDVKMKEKGDIPEGYSVSREKKERFSLILESASTNQTSMYLCASSITQGAYEQYFGPGTRLTVT.

The CDR3 coding sequence is TGTGCCAGCAGCCCCCGCGGGGACGGCACTGAAGCTTTCTTT. Protein: CASSPRGDGTEAFF. The chain carries TRBV9 and TRBJ1-1; possible D gene TRBD1, 5 bases. The ends were cut back, 4 bases at V and 4 bases at J, with 14 bases in the middle. The CDR3 spans 14 residues. Germline V gene sequence: CDR1 SGDLS, CDR2 YYNGEE. The variable domain in full, completed from reference TRBV9 and TRBJ1-1, reads DSGVTQTPKHLITATGQRVTLRCSPRSGDLSVYWYQQSLDQGLQFLIQYYNGEERAKGNILERFSAQQFPDLHSELNLSSLELGDSALYFCASSPRGDGTEAFFGQGTRLTVV.

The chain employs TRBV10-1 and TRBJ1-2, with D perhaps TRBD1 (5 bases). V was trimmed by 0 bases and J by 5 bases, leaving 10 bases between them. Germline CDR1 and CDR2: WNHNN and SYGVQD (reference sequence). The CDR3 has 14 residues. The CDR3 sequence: CASSESTGGYGYTF. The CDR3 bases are TGCGCCAGCAGTGAGTCGACGGGGGGATATGGCTACACCTTC.

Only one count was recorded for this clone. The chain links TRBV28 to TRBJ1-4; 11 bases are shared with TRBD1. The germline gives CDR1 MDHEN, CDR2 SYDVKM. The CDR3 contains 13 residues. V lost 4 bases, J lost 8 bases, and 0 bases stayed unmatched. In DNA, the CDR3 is TGTGCCAGCAGTTGGGACAGGGGGGAAAAACTGTTTTTT. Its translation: CASSWDRGEKLFF.

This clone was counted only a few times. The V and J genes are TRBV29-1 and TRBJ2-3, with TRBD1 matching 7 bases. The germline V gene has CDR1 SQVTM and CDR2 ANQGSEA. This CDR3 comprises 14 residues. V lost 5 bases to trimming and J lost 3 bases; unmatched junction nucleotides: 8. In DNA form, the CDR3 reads TGCAGCGTTCGACAGGGAAGAGAAACAGATACGCAGTATTTT. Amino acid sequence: CSVRQGRETDTQYF.